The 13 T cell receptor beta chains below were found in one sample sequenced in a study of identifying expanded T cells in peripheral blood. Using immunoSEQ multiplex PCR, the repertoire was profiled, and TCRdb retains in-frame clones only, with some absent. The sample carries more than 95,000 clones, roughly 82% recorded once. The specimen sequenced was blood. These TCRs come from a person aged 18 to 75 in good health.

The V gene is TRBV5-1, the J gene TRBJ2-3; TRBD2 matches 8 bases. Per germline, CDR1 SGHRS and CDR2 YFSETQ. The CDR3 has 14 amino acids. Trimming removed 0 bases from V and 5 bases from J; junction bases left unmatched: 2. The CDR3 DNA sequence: TGCGCCAGCAGCTTGGGGCGGGGGGAAGATACGCAGTATTTT. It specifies CASSLGRGEDTQYF.

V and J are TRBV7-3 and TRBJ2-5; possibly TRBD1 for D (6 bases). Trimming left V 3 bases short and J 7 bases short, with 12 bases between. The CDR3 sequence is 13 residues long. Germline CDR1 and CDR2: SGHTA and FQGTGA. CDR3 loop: CASSLTGPGTQYF. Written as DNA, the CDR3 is TGTGCCAGCAGCTTGACAGGTCCGGGGACCCAGTACTTC.

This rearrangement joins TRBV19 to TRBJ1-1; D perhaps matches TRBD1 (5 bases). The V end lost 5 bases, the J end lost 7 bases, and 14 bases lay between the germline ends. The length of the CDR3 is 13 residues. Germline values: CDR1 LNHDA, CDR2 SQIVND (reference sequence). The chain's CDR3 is CASSPYRQLEAFF. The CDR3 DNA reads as TGTGCCAGTAGTCCATACCGACAGCTTGAAGCTTTCTTT.

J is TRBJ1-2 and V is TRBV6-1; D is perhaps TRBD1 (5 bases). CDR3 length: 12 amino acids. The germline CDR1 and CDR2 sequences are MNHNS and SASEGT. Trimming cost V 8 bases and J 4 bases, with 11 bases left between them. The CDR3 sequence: CASYSRGYGYTF. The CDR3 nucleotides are TGTGCCAGCTATTCAAGGGGCTATGGCTACACCTTC.

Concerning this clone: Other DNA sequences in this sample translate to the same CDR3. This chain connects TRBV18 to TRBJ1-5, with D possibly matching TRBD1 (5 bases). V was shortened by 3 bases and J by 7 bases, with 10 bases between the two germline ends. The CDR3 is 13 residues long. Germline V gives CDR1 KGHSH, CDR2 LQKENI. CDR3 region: CASSPGRDQPQHF. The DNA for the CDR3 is TGTGCCAGCTCACCGGGCAGGGACCAGCCCCAGCATTTT.

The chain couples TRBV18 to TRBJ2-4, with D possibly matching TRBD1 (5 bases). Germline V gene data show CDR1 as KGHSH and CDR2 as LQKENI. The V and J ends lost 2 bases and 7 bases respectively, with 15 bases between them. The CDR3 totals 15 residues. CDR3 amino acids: CASSPGAGNGNIQYF. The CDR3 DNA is TGTGCCAGCTCACCAGGAGCAGGGAATGGGAACATTCAGTACTTC.

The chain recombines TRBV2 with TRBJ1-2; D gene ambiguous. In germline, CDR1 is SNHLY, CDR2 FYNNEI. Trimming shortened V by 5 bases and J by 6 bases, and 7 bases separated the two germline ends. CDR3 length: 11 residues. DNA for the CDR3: TGTGCCAGCAGTCTTCCGGATGGCTACACCTTC. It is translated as CASSLPDGYTF.

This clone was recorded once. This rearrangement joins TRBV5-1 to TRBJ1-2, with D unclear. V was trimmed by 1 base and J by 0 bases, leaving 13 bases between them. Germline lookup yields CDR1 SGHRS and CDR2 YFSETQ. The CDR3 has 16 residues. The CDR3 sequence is CASSLKVQSSNYGYTF. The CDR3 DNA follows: TGCGCCAGCAGCTTGAAGGTCCAGAGCTCTAACTATGGCTACACCTTC.

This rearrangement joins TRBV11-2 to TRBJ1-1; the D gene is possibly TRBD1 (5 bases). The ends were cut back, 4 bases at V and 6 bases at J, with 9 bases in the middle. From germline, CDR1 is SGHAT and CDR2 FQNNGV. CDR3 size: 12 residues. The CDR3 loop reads CASSWGTAEAFF. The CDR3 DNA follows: TGTGCCAGCAGCTGGGGGACGGCTGAAGCTTTCTTT.

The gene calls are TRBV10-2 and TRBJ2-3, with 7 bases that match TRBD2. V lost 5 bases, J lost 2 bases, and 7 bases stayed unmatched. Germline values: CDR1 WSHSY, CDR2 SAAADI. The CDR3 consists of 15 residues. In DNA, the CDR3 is TGCGCCAGCAGTCAGAGCGGGGAGGTCACAGATACGCAGTATTTT. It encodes CASSQSGEVTDTQYF.

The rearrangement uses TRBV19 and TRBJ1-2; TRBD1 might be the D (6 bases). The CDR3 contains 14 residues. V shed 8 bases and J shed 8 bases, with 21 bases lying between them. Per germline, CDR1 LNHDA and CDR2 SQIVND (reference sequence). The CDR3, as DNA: TGTGCCAGTCGATACGACAGGCAGCAGGGAGGCTACACCTTC. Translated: CASRYDRQQGGYTF.

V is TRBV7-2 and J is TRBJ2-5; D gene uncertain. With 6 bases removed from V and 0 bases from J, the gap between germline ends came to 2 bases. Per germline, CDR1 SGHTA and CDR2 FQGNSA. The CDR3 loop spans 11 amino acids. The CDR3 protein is CASRNQETQYF. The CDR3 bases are TGTGCCAGCAGAAACCAAGAGACCCAGTACTTC.

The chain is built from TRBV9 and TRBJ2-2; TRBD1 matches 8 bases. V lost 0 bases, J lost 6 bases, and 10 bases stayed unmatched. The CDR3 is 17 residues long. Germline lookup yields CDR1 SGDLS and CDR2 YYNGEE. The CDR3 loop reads CASSVGGTGFSPGELFF. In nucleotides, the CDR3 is TGTGCCAGCAGCGTAGGAGGGACAGGATTCAGCCCCGGGGAGCTGTTTTTT.